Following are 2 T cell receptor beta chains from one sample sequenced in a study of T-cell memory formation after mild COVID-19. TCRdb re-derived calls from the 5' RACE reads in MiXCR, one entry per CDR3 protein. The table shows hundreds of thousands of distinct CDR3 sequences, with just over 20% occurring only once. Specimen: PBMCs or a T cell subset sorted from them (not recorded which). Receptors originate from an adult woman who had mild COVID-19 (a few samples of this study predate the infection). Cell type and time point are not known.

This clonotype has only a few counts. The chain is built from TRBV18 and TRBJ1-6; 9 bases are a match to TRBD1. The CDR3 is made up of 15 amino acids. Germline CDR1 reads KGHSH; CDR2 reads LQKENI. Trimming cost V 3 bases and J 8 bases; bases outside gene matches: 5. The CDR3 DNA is TGTGCCAGCTCACCCCGGACAGGGGAGGATTCACCCCTCCACTTT. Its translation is CASSPRTGEDSPLHF.

CDR3 sequence: CASSIRLAGGADTQYF. The CDR3 region has the DNA TGTGCCAGCAGCATTCGACTAGCGGGAGGCGCAGATACGCAGTATTTT. The chain carries TRBV7-8 and TRBJ2-3; 13 bases agree with TRBD2. The V segment lost 5 bases and the J segment 4 bases; nucleotides outside the gene matches: 6. The length of the CDR3 is 16 residues. Germline loops: CDR1 SGHVS, CDR2 FQNEAQ.